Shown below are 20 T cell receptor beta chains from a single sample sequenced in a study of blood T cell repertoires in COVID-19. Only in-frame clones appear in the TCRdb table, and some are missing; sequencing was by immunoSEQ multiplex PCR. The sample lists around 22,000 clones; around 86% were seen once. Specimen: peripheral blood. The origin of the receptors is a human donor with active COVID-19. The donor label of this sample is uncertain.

CDR3 loop: CASSQSDRGNTEAFF. DNA for the CDR3: TGTGCCAGCAGCCAGTCAGACAGGGGGAACACTGAAGCTTTCTTT. This sequence joins TRBV3-1 (or the pseudogene TRBV3-2) and TRBJ1-1; 8 nucleotides agree with TRBD1. Germline V gene lookup returns CDR1 LGHDT and CDR2 YNNKEL (reference sequence). Trimming removed 3 bases from V and 1 base from J; junction bases left unmatched: 4. This CDR3 region has 15 residues.

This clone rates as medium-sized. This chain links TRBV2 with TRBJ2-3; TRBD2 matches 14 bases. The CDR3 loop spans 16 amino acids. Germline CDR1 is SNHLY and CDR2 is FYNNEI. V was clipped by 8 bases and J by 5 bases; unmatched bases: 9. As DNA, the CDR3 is TGTGCCAGCGCCCGACTAGCGGGGGGGCCCCTAGATACGCAGTATTTT. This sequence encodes CASARLAGGPLDTQYF.

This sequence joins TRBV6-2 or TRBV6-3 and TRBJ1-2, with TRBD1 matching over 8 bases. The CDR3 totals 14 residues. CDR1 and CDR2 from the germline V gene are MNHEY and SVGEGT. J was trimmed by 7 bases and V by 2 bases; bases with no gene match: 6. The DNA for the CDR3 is TGTGCCAGCAGTTACAATTCAGGGGGCCGTGGCTACACCTTC. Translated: CASSYNSGGRGYTF.

CDR3 nucleotides: TGTGCCAGCTCACCACCGGGACTAGCGGGATCCCCCTACAATGAGCAGTTCTTC. Translated, it gives CASSPPGLAGSPYNEQFF. The genes are TRBV18 and TRBJ2-1, with 13 bases identical to TRBD2. From germline, CDR1 is KGHSH and CDR2 LQKENI. The CDR3 extends over 18 amino acids. V lost 0 bases, J lost 2 bases, and 4 bases stayed unmatched.

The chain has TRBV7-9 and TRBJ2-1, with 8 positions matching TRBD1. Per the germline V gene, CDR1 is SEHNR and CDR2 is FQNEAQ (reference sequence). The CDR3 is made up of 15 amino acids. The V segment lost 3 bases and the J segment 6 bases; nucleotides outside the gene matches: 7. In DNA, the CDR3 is TGTGCCAGCAGCTTGGGCCAGGGGGCCGGCAATGAGCAGTTCTTC. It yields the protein CASSLGQGAGNEQFF.

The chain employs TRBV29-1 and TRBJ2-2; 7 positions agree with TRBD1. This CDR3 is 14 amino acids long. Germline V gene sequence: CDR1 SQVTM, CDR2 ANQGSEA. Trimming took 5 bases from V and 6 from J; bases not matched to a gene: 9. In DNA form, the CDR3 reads TGCAGCGTTTCCGACAGGGCCCGCCCCGGGGAGCTGTTTTTT. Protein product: CSVSDRARPGELFF.

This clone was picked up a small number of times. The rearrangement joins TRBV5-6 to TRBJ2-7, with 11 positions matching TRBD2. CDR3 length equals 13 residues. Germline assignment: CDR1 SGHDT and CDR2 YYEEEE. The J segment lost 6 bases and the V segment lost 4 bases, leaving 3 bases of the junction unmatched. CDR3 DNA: TGTGCCAGCAGCCGACTAGCGGGGAGCGAGCAGTACTTC. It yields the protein CASSRLAGSEQYF.

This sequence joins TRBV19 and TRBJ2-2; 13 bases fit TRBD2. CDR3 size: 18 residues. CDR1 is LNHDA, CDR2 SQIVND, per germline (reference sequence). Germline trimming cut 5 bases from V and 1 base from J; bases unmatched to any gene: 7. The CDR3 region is CASSSRTSGGKNTGELFF. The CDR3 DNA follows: TGTGCCAGTAGTTCCCGGACTAGCGGGGGCAAGAACACCGGGGAGCTGTTTTTT.

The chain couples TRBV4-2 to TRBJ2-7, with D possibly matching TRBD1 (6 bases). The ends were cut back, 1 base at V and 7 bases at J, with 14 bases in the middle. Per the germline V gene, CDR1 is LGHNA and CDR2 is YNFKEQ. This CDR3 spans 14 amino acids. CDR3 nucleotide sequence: TGTGCCAGCAGCCAAGGGAGGCAGGGGCGGGAGCAGTACTTC. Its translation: CASSQGRQGREQYF.

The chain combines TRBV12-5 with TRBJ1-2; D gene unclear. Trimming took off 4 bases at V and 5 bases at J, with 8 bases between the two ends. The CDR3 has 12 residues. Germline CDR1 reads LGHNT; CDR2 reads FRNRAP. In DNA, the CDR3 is TGTGCTAGTGGTTCGGGTCTATATGGCTACACCTTC. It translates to CASGSGLYGYTF. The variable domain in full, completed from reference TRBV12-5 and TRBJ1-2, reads DARVTQTPRHKVTEMGQEVTMRCQPILGHNTVFWYRQTMMQGLELLAYFRNRAPLDDSGMPKDRFSAEMPDATLATLKIQPSEPRDSAVYFCASGSGLYGYTFGSGTRLTVV.

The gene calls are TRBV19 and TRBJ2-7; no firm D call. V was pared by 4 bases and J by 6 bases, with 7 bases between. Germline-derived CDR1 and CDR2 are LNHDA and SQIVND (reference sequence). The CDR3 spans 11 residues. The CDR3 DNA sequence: TGTGCCAGTAGTACAGGTTTCGAGCAGTACTTC. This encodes CASSTGFEQYF.

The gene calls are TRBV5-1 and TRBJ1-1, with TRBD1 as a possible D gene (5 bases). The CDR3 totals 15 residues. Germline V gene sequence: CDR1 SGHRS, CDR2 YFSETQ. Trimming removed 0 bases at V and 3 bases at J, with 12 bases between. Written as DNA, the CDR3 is TGCGCCAGCAGCTTGGCTTCCGGGGGGGACACTGAAGCTTTCTTT. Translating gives CASSLASGGDTEAFF.

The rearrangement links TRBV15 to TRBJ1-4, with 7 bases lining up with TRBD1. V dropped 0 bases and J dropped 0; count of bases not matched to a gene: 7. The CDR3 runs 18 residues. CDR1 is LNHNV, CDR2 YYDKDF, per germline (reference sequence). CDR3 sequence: CATSRDLPTGTTNEKLFF. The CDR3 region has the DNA TGTGCCACCAGCAGAGATCTCCCGACAGGGACAACTAATGAAAAACTGTTTTTT.

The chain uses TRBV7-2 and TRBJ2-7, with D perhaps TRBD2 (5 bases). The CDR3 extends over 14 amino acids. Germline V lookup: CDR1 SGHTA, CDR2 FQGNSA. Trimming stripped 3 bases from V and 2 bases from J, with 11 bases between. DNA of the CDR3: TGTGCCAGCAGCTTGGCGCTAGCCGCCTACGAGCAGTACTTC. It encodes CASSLALAAYEQYF.

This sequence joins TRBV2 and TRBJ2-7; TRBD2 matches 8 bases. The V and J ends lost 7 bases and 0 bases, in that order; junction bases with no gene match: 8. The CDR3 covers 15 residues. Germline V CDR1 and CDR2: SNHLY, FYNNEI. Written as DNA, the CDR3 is TGTGCCAGCACCCTAAGCGGGGGCCCCTCCTACGAGCAGTACTTC. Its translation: CASTLSGGPSYEQYF.

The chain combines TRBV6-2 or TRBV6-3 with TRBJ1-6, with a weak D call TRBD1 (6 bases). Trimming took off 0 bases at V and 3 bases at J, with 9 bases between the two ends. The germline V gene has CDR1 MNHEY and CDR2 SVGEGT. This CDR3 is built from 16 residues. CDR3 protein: CASSYSRTVYNSPLHF. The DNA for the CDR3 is TGTGCCAGCAGTTACTCGAGGACAGTCTATAATTCACCCCTCCACTTT.

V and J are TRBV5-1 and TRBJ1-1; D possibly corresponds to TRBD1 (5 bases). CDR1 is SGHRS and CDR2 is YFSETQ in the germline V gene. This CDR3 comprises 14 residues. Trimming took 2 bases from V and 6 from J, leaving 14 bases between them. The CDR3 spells CASSFQGFVAEAFF. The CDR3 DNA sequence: TGCGCCAGCAGCTTCCAGGGATTTGTAGCTGAAGCTTTCTTT.

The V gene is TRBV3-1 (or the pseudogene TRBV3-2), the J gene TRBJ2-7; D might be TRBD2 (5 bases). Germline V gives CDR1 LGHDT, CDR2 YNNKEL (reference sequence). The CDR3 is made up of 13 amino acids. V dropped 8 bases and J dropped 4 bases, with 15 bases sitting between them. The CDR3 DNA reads TGTGCCAGCGGTCCTACCGGGGTTTACGAGCAGTACTTC. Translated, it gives CASGPTGVYEQYF.

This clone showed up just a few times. The CDR3 reads CASSQRDRGYF. For the CDR3, the DNA is TGCGCCAGCAGTCAACGGGACAGGGGCTACTTC. V and J are TRBV23-1 and TRBJ2-7, with 10 nucleotides matching TRBD1. TRBV23-1 is marked as an open reading frame, function uncertain. Trimming removed 2 bases from V and 13 bases from J; junction bases left unmatched: 2. The CDR3 runs 11 residues.

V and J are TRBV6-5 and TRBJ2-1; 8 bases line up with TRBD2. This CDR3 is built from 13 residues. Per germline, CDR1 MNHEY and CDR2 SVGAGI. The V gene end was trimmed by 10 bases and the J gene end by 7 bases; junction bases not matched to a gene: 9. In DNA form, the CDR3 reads TGTGCCACCTGGACTAGCAGGGAGAATGAGCAGTTCTTC. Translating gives CATWTSRENEQFF.